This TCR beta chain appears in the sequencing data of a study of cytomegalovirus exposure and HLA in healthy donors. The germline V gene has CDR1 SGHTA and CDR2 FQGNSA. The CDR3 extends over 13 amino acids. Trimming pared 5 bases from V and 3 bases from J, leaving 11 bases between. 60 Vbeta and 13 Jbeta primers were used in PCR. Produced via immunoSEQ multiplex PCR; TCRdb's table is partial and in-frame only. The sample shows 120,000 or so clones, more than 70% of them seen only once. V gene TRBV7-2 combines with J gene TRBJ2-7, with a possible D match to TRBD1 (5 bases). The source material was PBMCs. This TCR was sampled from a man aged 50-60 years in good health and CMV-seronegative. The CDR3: CASSARQLYEQYF. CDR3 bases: TGTGCCAGCAGCGCTCGACAGCTCTACGAGCAGTACTTC.